These T cell receptor beta chains were read from a single sample in a study of identical twins. TCRdb reprocessed the 5' RACE reads via MiXCR and lists one record per CDR3 protein. The table has some 710,000 distinct CDR3 sequences, around 6% seen once. The sample taken for sequencing was naive T cells sorted from blood. All receptors come from a man in his late teens or twenties in good health. Each CDR3 is given with its conserved first and last residue. The order of the fields is J gene, V gene, D gene, clone size, CDR3 protein, CDR3 DNA. D genes are given only for firm matches. Clone size, where shown, is once, few, many, or a class for clones that have expanded.

>TRBJ2-7|TRBV7-3|TRBD2|many
CASSLGSPSGLPRLYEQYF
TGTGCCAGCAGCTTGGGGTCTCCTAGCGGACTCCCACGGCTCTACGAGCAGTACTTC
>TRBJ1-1|TRBV27|NA|NA
CASSRVVNTEAFF
TGTGCCAGCAGCAGAGTGGTGAACACTGAAGCTTTCTTT
>TRBJ2-7|TRBV7-9|TRBD2|NA
CASSTPGLAYEQYF
TGTGCCAGCAGCACCCCGGGACTAGCCTACGAGCAGTACTTC
>TRBJ2-1|TRBV9|TRBD1|many
CASSVTTGVSSYNEQFF
TGTGCCAGCAGCGTTACAACAGGGGTGAGCTCCTACAATGAGCAGTTCTTC
>TRBJ1-5|TRBV28|TRBD1|many
CASSLSPGQSNQPQHF
TGTGCCAGCAGTTTAAGTCCGGGACAGAGCAATCAGCCCCAGCATTTT
>TRBJ2-1|TRBV29-1|NA|many
CSGSSRELYNEQFF
TGCAGCGGTTCATCCCGGGAGTTGTACAATGAGCAGTTCTTC
>TRBJ2-3|TRBV4-2|TRBD1|few
CASSRLRGTGGEDTQYF
TGTGCCAGCAGCCGACTCCGGGGAACAGGGGGCGAAGATACGCAGTATTTT
>TRBJ1-5|TRBV20-1|TRBD1|few
CSARFQDRGPYQPQHF
TGCAGTGCTAGATTTCAAGACAGGGGGCCCTATCAGCCCCAGCATTTT
>TRBJ1-1|TRBV10-3|NA|NA
CATQTAGATEAFF
TGTGCCACGCAAACGGCGGGGGCCACTGAAGCTTTCTTT
>TRBJ1-3|TRBV7-8|NA|NA
CASSLSGGRNTIYF
TGTGCCAGCAGCTTATCGGGAGGGCGAAACACCATATATTTT
>TRBJ1-4|TRBV9|NA|NA
CASSREGQLNEKLFF
TGTGCCAGCAGCAGGGAGGGGCAGCTTAATGAAAAACTGTTTTTT
>TRBJ2-1|TRBV11-2|NA|NA
CASSSKTRPYNEQFF
TGTGCCAGCAGCTCCAAGACTAGACCCTACAATGAGCAGTTCTTC
>TRBJ2-3|TRBV11-3|TRBD2|few
CASSLGYMASGRAPPSTDTQYF
TGTGCCAGCAGCTTAGGATACATGGCTAGCGGGAGGGCTCCTCCTAGCACAGATACGCAGTATTTT
>TRBJ1-4|TRBV7-8|NA|NA
CASSLSGSNEKLFF
TGTGCCAGCAGCTTGTCAGGGTCTAATGAAAAACTGTTTTTT
>TRBJ1-2|TRBV11-2|NA|few
CASSLFNDGYTF
TGTGCCAGCAGCTTATTTAATGATGGCTACACCTTC
>TRBJ2-3|TRBV29-1|NA|many
CSVEGGVEDTQYF
TGCAGCGTTGAAGGGGGAGTTGAAGATACGCAGTATTTT
>TRBJ1-2|TRBV7-9|TRBD1|many
CASSFTGVHYGYTF
TGTGCCAGCAGCTTCACAGGGGTACACTATGGCTACACCTTC
>TRBJ1-1|TRBV29-1|NA|many
CSVSQRQITEAFF
TGCAGCGTCTCCCAGAGACAGATCACTGAAGCTTTCTTT
>TRBJ1-2|TRBV28|NA|few
CASSSGSLGGYTF
TGTGCCAGCAGTTCGGGCAGTTTAGGCGGCTACACCTTC
>TRBJ1-1|TRBV7-2|NA|many
CASSPSGTANTEAFF
TGTGCCAGCAGCCCTTCGGGAACAGCGAACACTGAAGCTTTCTTT
>TRBJ2-5|TRBV27|TRBD2|few
CASNSLGLAQETQYF
TGTGCCAGCAATTCGCTAGGACTAGCGCAAGAGACCCAGTACTTC
>TRBJ2-5|TRBV12-5|TRBD1|NA
CASSDPEGARETQYF
TGTGCTAGTAGCGACCCTGAGGGGGCCCGAGAGACCCAGTACTTC
>TRBJ2-3|TRBV5-1|NA|NA
CASSEEVGFTDTQYF
TGCGCCAGCAGCGAGGAAGTTGGCTTCACAGATACGCAGTATTTT
>TRBJ1-2|TRBV12-3/TRBV12-4|NA|few
CASSLALGIKGYTF
TGTGCCAGCAGTTTAGCGCTGGGGATAAAGGGCTACACCTTC